This T cell receptor beta chain was recorded in a study of blood T cell repertoires in COVID-19. There are 13 residues in the CDR3. The germline CDR1 and CDR2 sequences are SGDLS and YYNGEE. Trimming took off 4 bases at V and 7 bases at J, with 12 bases between the two ends. The protocol was immunoSEQ multiplex PCR, while the TCRdb copy is restricted to in-frame clones and leaves out a portion. There are under 200,000 clones in the sample; around nine tenths occur only once, and 2.5% to 4% lies in the top ten. This clonotype originated in an older man with acute or convalescent COVID-19. Sequenced: peripheral blood. V usage is TRBV9 and J usage is TRBJ2-1; weak D call: TRBD1 (6 bases). The CDR3: CASSFPGVNEQFF. The CDR3 region has the DNA TGTGCCAGCAGCTTTCCAGGGGTGAATGAGCAGTTCTTC.